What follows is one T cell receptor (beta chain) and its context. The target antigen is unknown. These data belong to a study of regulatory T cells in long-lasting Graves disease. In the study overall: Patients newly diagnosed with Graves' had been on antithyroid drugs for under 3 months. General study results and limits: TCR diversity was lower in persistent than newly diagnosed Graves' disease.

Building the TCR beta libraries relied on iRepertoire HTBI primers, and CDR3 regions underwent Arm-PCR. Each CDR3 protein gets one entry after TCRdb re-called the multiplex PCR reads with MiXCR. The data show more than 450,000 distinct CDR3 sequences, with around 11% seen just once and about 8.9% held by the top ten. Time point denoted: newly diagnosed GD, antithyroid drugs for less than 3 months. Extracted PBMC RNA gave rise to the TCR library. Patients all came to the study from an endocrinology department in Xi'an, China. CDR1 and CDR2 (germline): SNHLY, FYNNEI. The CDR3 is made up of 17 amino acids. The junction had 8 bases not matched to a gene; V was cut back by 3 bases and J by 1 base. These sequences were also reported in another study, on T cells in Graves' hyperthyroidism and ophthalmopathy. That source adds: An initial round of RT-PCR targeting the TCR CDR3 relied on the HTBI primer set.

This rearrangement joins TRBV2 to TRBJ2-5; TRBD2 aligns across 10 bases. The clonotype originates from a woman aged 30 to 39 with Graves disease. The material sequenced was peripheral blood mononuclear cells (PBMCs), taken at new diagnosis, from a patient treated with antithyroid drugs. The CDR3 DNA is TGTGCCAGCAGTGAGGAGGCTAGCGGGAGCCTCCAAGAGACCCAGTACTTC. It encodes CASSEEASGSLQETQYF.